This passage covers 26 T cell receptor beta chains from one sample sequenced in a study of shared clonotypes between healthy human individuals. Naive CD8 cells lacked CD45RO and underwent positive selection for CCR7, leaving out terminally differentiated effector memory CD45RA+ cells. Sequenced by immunoSEQ multiplex PCR; TCRdb stores in-frame clones only, minus some. Altogether about 2.1 million clones are present, under 95% being singletons, with the ten largest covering around 1.7%. The specimen was naive CD8+ T cells from PBMCs. Source of these receptors: a man aged 18 to 29 in good health. Some clones in this sample may be carry-over from other donors' samples.

The chain links TRBV13 to TRBJ1-4; D is unresolved. With 8 bases removed from V and 7 bases from J, the gap between germline ends came to 14 bases. Looked up from germline, CDR1 is PRHDT and CDR2 is FYEKMQ (reference sequence). The CDR3 has 13 residues. CDR3 sequence reads: CASDSSSSEKLFF. CDR3 coding DNA: TGTGCCAGCGACTCCTCGAGTAGTGAAAAACTGTTTTTT.

The chain couples TRBV7-9 to TRBJ1-2; 9 bases map to TRBD1. The V gene's germline CDR1 is SEHNR and CDR2 FQNEAQ (reference sequence). The V and J ends lost 5 bases and 1 base, in that order; junction bases with no gene match: 5. The CDR3 contains 15 residues. The CDR3 nucleotides are TGTGCCAGCAGCCCCGGGACAGGGTTTAACTATGGCTACACCTTC. Its translation: CASSPGTGFNYGYTF.

The chain joins TRBV7-8 to TRBJ2-1; 7 nucleotides agree with TRBD2. V shed 3 bases, J shed 7 bases, and the junction held 6 bases outside the gene matches. Germline values: CDR1 SGHVS, CDR2 FQNEAQ. The CDR3 is made up of 14 amino acids. CDR3 DNA sequence: TGTGCCAGCAGCTTGGGCGGGGGTATGAATGAGCAGTTCTTC. It is translated as CASSLGGGMNEQFF.

The chain has TRBV29-1 and TRBJ2-1, with 8 bases that match TRBD1. The CDR3 runs to 14 residues. V trimming: 3 bases; J trimming: 7 bases; junction bases outside the gene matches: 8. The germline CDR1 and CDR2 sequences are SQVTM and ANQGSEA. CDR3 in DNA: TGCAGCGTTGATTGGACAGGGTCGGGAAATGAGCAGTTCTTC. It translates to CSVDWTGSGNEQFF.

This clone was seen a single time. Within the sample, other DNA sequences also encode this same CDR3. The chain links TRBV4-1 to TRBJ2-7; D uncertain. Germline values: CDR1 MGHRA, CDR2 YSYEKL. This CDR3 has 14 amino acids. Deletions cut 1 base from V and 3 bases from J, with 10 bases between. CDR3 residues: CASSQVSRDYEQYF. The CDR3 region has the DNA TGCGCCAGCAGCCAAGTTAGTCGAGACTACGAGCAGTACTTC.

V is TRBV6-5 and J is TRBJ1-2; D not certain. In germline, CDR1 is MNHEY, CDR2 SVGAGI. Trimming removed 6 bases from V and 2 bases from J, with 10 bases in between. The CDR3 consists of 13 residues. The DNA for the CDR3 is TGTGCCAGCAGAGACAACTTAAACTATGGCTACACCTTC. Protein sequence: CASRDNLNYGYTF.

The genes are TRBV5-1 and TRBJ1-1; 7 nucleotides agree with TRBD1. Germline V gene data show CDR1 as SGHRS and CDR2 as YFSETQ. Trimming took 4 bases from V and 1 from J; bases not matched to a gene: 7. The CDR3 contains 15 residues. The DNA for the CDR3 is TGCGCCAGCAGCACCAACAGGGGTTCGAACACTGAAGCTTTCTTT. Its translation: CASSTNRGSNTEAFF.

A remark on this clone: Other DNA variants within this sample encode the same CDR3. This chain joins TRBV6-5 and TRBJ2-7; a possible D gene is TRBD2 (5 bases). The CDR3 runs 14 residues. Per the germline V gene, CDR1 is MNHEY and CDR2 is SVGAGI. Trimming took 2 bases from V and 4 from J, leaving 12 bases between them. DNA of the CDR3: TGTGCCAGCAGTTACGGGAGCCCCCCGTACGAGCAGTACTTC. It specifies CASSYGSPPYEQYF.

This sequence joins TRBV12-5 and TRBJ2-7; the match to TRBD1 covers 11 bases. Losses at the gene ends were 5 bases for V and 3 bases for J; bases not matched to a gene: 3. Germline V CDR1 and CDR2: LGHNT, FRNRAP. This CDR3 is built from 14 residues. The CDR3 protein is CASGPGTGGYEQYF. The CDR3 DNA reads as TGTGCTAGTGGTCCCGGGACAGGGGGCTACGAGCAGTACTTC.

CDR3 in DNA: TGCGCCAGCAGTACGCGACCCCGGGGTGGTGACACCGGGGAGCTGTTTTTT. It specifies CASSTRPRGGDTGELFF. The chain links TRBV5-1 to TRBJ2-2; D possibly corresponds to TRBD2 (5 bases). Germline-derived CDR1 and CDR2 are SGHRS and YFSETQ. The CDR3 is 17 residues long. V shed 5 bases and J shed 3 bases, with 20 bases lying between them.

The CDR3 DNA is TGTGCCAGCAGTTGGGACAGGGGAGCGGGTGAGCAGTTCTTC. Residues: CASSWDRGAGEQFF. The chain employs TRBV6-6 and TRBJ2-1, with 10 bases aligning to TRBD1. Germline V CDR1 and CDR2: MNHNY, SVGAGI (reference sequence). V trimming: 4 bases; J trimming: 9 bases; junction bases outside the gene matches: 6. The CDR3 runs 14 residues.

The rearrangement links TRBV7-2 to TRBJ2-2; 8 bases are a match to TRBD1. The CDR3 is 13 amino acids. CDR1 and CDR2 (germline): SGHTA, FQGNSA. With V trimmed by 4 bases and J by 6 bases, 1 base remained unmatched. CDR3 residues: CASSWTGPGELFF. DNA for the CDR3: TGTGCCAGCAGCTGGACAGGGCCCGGGGAGCTGTTTTTT.

The rearrangement uses TRBV27 and TRBJ2-2; D gene uncertain. Trimming cost V 1 base and J 11 bases, with 11 bases left between them. The CDR3 sequence is 13 residues long. Germline V lookup: CDR1 MNHEY, CDR2 SMNVEV (reference sequence). The CDR3 region is CASSLFGEAELFF. The CDR3 DNA reads as TGTGCCAGCAGTTTATTTGGGGAAGCCGAGCTGTTTTTT.

The chain employs TRBV5-1 and TRBJ2-7; 8 bases are shared with TRBD2. This CDR3 region has 15 residues. V lost 2 bases to trimming and J lost 1 base; unmatched junction nucleotides: 5. Germline values: CDR1 SGHRS, CDR2 YFSETQ. CDR3: CASSLAGALSYEQYF. CDR3 coding DNA: TGCGCCAGCAGCTTAGCGGGGGCACTATCCTACGAGCAGTACTTC.

This chain uses TRBV7-2 with TRBJ2-7; TRBD1 is a possible D gene (6 bases). Trimming removed 3 bases from V and 3 bases from J, with 21 bases in between. Germline assignment: CDR1 SGHTA and CDR2 FQGNSA. CDR3 length: 17 residues. In DNA form, the CDR3 reads TGTGCCAGCAGCTTGTCAGGGGCCGGGCTAGGAGGCTACGAGCAGTACTTC. It codes for CASSLSGAGLGGYEQYF.

The genes are TRBV11-2 and TRBJ2-7; 13 bases are a match to TRBD2. CDR3 length: 17 residues. Germline V gene sequence: CDR1 SGHAT, CDR2 FQNNGV. V shed 6 bases, J shed 4 bases, and the junction held 12 bases outside the gene matches. CDR3 sequence: CASRGQGTSGTSYEQYF. The CDR3 coding sequence is TGTGCCAGCAGGGGGCAAGGGACTAGCGGGACTTCTTACGAGCAGTACTTC.

The chain employs TRBV5-8 and TRBJ2-7; D gene ambiguous. Trimming left V 2 bases short and J 0 bases short, with 9 bases between. Germline CDR1 and CDR2: SGHTS and YDEGEE. There are 14 residues in the CDR3. CDR3 sequence (DNA): TGTGCCAGCAGCTTTACAGCGATCTCCTACGAGCAGTACTTC. This translates into CASSFTAISYEQYF. The full variable domain, its missing parts supplied by reference TRBV5-8 and TRBJ2-7, is EAGVTQSPTHLIKTRGQQATLRCSPISGHTSVYWYQQALGLGLQFLLWYDEGEERNRGNFPPRFSGRQFPNYSSELNVNALELEDSALYLCASSFTAISYEQYFGPGTRLTVT.

V gene TRBV9 combines with J gene TRBJ2-7; possibly TRBD1 for D (5 bases). The CDR3 sequence is 16 residues long. Trimming left V 1 base short and J 4 bases short, with 18 bases between. Germline CDR1 and CDR2: SGDLS and YYNGEE. The CDR3 DNA follows: TGTGCCAGCAGCGTAACCCCACAGGCCACGCAATACGAGCAGTACTTC. Protein: CASSVTPQATQYEQYF.

The chain has TRBV30 and TRBJ2-3; D call uncertain. This CDR3 comprises 15 residues. V dropped 0 bases and J dropped 0 bases, with 10 bases sitting between them. Germline values: CDR1 GTSNPN, CDR2 SVGIG (reference sequence). DNA for the CDR3: TGTGCCTGGAGTGTACTCCCAGATAGCACAGATACGCAGTATTTT. Its protein is CAWSVLPDSTDTQYF.

The rearrangement links TRBV13 to TRBJ2-1; 10 bases match TRBD2. The CDR3 runs to 15 residues. V lost 6 bases and J lost 3; bases outside the gene matches: 5. CDR1 and CDR2 (germline): PRHDT, FYEKMQ (reference sequence). The CDR3 DNA sequence: TGTGCCAGCAGGCAGCGGGAGGGTAGCTACAATGAGCAGTTCTTC. As protein: CASRQREGSYNEQFF.

The chain employs TRBV4-3 and TRBJ2-3, with TRBD2 identical over 12 bases. The V gene's germline CDR1 is LGHNA and CDR2 YSLEER. CDR3 length: 21 residues. V lost 0 bases and J lost 2; bases outside the gene matches: 15. The CDR3 spells CASSQDRLAGEGRLNTDTQYF. The CDR3 region has the DNA TGCGCCAGCAGCCAAGACCGACTAGCGGGAGAGGGTCGGTTAAACACAGATACGCAGTATTTT.

The rearrangement joins TRBV4-3 to TRBJ1-2; TRBD1 is a possible D gene (5 bases). CDR1 and CDR2 (germline): LGHNA, YSLEER. This CDR3 is built from 15 residues. The germline V and J ends were trimmed by 3 bases and 5 bases, with 16 bases remaining between them. This chain's CDR3 is CASSQARGNYYGYTF. The CDR3 DNA reads TGCGCCAGCAGCCAGGCGAGGGGTAACTATTATGGCTACACCTTC.

The chain uses TRBV5-1 and TRBJ1-4; D call uncertain. Trimming cost V 0 bases and J 0 bases, with 18 bases left between them. The CDR3 contains 19 residues. The germline V gene encodes CDR1 SGHRS and CDR2 YFSETQ. The CDR3 region has the DNA TGCGCCAGCAGCTTGGATAGCAGGTTAAAGGGTGCAACTAATGAAAAACTGTTTTTT. Translation: CASSLDSRLKGATNEKLFF.

The chain is built from TRBV9 and TRBJ2-4; tentative D call: TRBD2 (6 bases). CDR3 size: 15 residues. Trimming stripped 4 bases from V and 2 bases from J, with 13 bases between. From germline, CDR1 is SGDLS and CDR2 YYNGEE. CDR3 in amino acids: CASSLLEGPKNIQYF. In DNA form, the CDR3 reads TGTGCCAGCAGCCTCCTGGAGGGGCCCAAAAACATTCAGTACTTC.

This chain uses TRBV9 with TRBJ2-1; 8 nucleotides align to TRBD1. The length of the CDR3 is 15 residues. V trimming: 3 bases; J trimming: 3 bases; junction bases outside the gene matches: 5. The germline V gene encodes CDR1 SGDLS and CDR2 YYNGEE. CDR3 DNA sequence: TGTGCCAGCAGCGCACCAGGGGGCCGCTACAATGAGCAGTTCTTC. It specifies CASSAPGGRYNEQFF.

The chain links TRBV5-1 to TRBJ1-1; maybe TRBD1 (5 bases). CDR3 length: 15 residues. V was pared by 3 bases and J by 4 bases, with 16 bases between. Germline lookup yields CDR1 SGHRS and CDR2 YFSETQ. This chain's CDR3 is CASSWDSSGGTEAFF. CDR3 nucleotides: TGCGCCAGCAGCTGGGACTCTTCCGGGGGCACTGAAGCTTTCTTT.